Each of the 30 T cell receptor beta chains below was sequenced from the same sample in a study of metastatic and nonmetastatic thyroid tumors. None of the patients had undergone any treatment ahead of thyroid surgery. From the PCR reads, TCRdb re-called clones with MiXCR. Of about 92,000 clones listed, 15% are singletons. The material sequenced was blood. Receptors originate from a female donor with papillary thyroid cancer or a benign thyroid nodule (not recorded which). Some clones in this sample may be carry-over from other donors' samples.

The DNA for the CDR3 is TGTGCCAGCAGCTTAAGACAGGCGGGAAACACCGGGGAGCTGTTTTTT. This translates into CASSLRQAGNTGELFF. The J gene is TRBJ2-2, the V gene TRBV7-3; D tentatively reads TRBD1 or TRBD2 (6 bases each). The ends were cut back, 1 base at V and 2 bases at J, with 11 bases in the middle. Germline loops: CDR1 SGHTA, CDR2 FQGTGA. CDR3 length equals 16 residues.

This clone appeared many times. This chain uses TRBV24-1 with TRBJ1-5; D gene unclear. The CDR3 sequence is 13 residues long. Trimming pared 1 base from V and 7 bases from J, leaving 7 bases between. Per the germline V gene, CDR1 is KGHDR and CDR2 is SFDVKD. The CDR3, as DNA: TGTGCCACCAGTGATTTCAGCGGACAGCCCCAGCATTTT. Amino acid sequence: CATSDFSGQPQHF.

There are many counts of this clone. V and J are TRBV7-8 and TRBJ1-5, with TRBD1 matching over 7 bases. The ends lost 4 bases at V and 4 bases at J; junction bases unmatched: 1. From germline, CDR1 is SGHVS and CDR2 FQNEAQ. The CDR3 totals 13 residues. CDR3 sequence reads: CASSYRGNQPQHF. The CDR3 DNA reads as TGTGCCAGCAGCTACAGGGGTAATCAGCCCCAGCATTTT.

This clone was observed at least ten times. The CDR3 nucleotides read TGTGCCAGCAGGTTTCTTTTGGGGTCTAACTATGGCTACACCTTC. Protein product: CASRFLLGSNYGYTF. The chain links TRBV27 to TRBJ1-2; D gene ambiguous. V gave up 6 bases and J gave up 0 bases, with 14 bases separating them. This CDR3 is 15 amino acids long. CDR1 is MNHEY, CDR2 SMNVEV, per germline (reference sequence).

This clone was counted ten times or more. In DNA form, the CDR3 reads TGTGCCAGCAGGGGGGGACCAGGGGGCGGACTCGACACTGAAGCTTTCTTT. Translating it yields CASRGGPGGGLDTEAFF. This chain uses TRBV27 with TRBJ1-1, with 8 bases identical to TRBD1. CDR3 length: 17 amino acids. Germline V gene lookup returns CDR1 MNHEY and CDR2 SMNVEV (reference sequence). V lost 6 bases to trimming and J lost 3 bases; unmatched junction nucleotides: 15.

The chain joins TRBV7-3 to TRBJ2-3, with D maybe TRBD1 (5 bases). This CDR3 has 12 residues. V dropped 4 bases and J dropped 6 bases, with 8 bases sitting between them. The V gene's germline CDR1 is SGHTA and CDR2 FQGTGA. CDR3 coding DNA: TGTGCCAGCAGCTCAGGGTCGGATACGCAGTATTTT. This encodes CASSSGSDTQYF. Full variable domain (rest looked up from reference TRBV7-3 and TRBJ2-3): GAGVSQTPSNKVTEKGKYVELRCDPISGHTALYWYRQSLGQGPEFLIYFQGTGAADDSGLPNDRFFAVRPEGSVSTLKIQRTERGDSAVYLCASSSGSDTQYFGPGTRLTVL.

This clone was observed at least ten times. The V gene is TRBV6-1, the J gene TRBJ2-1, with D tentatively TRBD1 or TRBD2 (6 bases each). This CDR3 comprises 14 residues. Trimming removed 4 bases at V and 1 base at J, with 8 bases between. The germline V gene encodes CDR1 MNHNS and CDR2 SASEGT. The CDR3, as DNA: TGTGCCAGCAGTGGAGGGGGGTCCTACAATGAGCAGTTCTTC. The encoded protein is CASSGGGSYNEQFF.

On this clone: This is likely a read error, given that the CDR3 carries no conserved phenylalanine or tryptophan at its end. The J gene is TRBJ2-7, the V gene TRBV11-2; D possibly uses TRBD1 or TRBD2 (5 bases each). The CDR3 covers 15 residues. Germline CDR1 and CDR2: SGHAT and FQNNGV. CDR3 nucleotide sequence: TGTGCCAGCAGCTTAGATTGGGGACCCTCCTACGGGCAGTACTCC. Its protein product is CASSLDWGPSYGQYS.

This clone has just a few counts. The chain is built from TRBV11-2 and TRBJ2-3; D perhaps matches TRBD1 (7 bases). CDR3 length: 18 residues. V was trimmed by 5 bases and J by 7 bases, leaving 28 bases between them. The germline gives CDR1 SGHAT, CDR2 FQNNGV. The CDR3: CASSLGTEGGRYPYTQYF. Here the CDR3 DNA reads TGTGCCAGCAGCCTCGGGACAGAGGGGGGTCGGTATCCCTATACGCAGTATTTT.

This clone has just a few counts. V gene TRBV28 combines with J gene TRBJ2-7; possibly TRBD2 for D (6 bases). Germline V gives CDR1 MDHEN, CDR2 SYDVKM. V gave up 8 bases and J gave up 0 bases, with 11 bases separating them. This CDR3 contains 13 residues. The CDR3 DNA follows: TGTGCCAGCGCGGGACTGAGCTCCTACGAGCAGTACTTC. Encoded protein: CASAGLSSYEQYF.

This clone occurred many times. V usage is TRBV4-1 and J usage is TRBJ2-6, with 13 bases fitting TRBD2. The CDR3 has 19 amino acids. J lost 1 base, V lost 2 bases, and 5 bases had no gene match. CDR1 and CDR2 from the germline V gene are MGHRA and YSYEKL. The CDR3 spells CASSQLLAGGGSGANVLTF. The CDR3 DNA follows: TGCGCCAGCAGCCAACTACTAGCGGGAGGGGGATCTGGGGCCAACGTCCTGACTTTC.

This clone turned up a few times. The gene calls are TRBV6-1 and TRBJ2-7, with D tentatively TRBD1 (5 bases). Germline V CDR1 and CDR2: MNHNS, SASEGT. V was cut by 5 bases and J by 3 bases, with 14 bases left in between. The CDR3 runs to 14 residues. DNA for the CDR3: TGTGCCAGCAGTTTGGACATGCAAAACTACGAGCAGTACTTC. Amino acid sequence: CASSLDMQNYEQYF.

The chain carries TRBV7-9 and TRBJ2-7; D is possibly TRBD1 or TRBD2 (5 bases each). V gave up 7 bases and J gave up 3 bases, with 16 bases separating them. The length of the CDR3 is 14 residues. CDR1 SEHNR and CDR2 FQNEAQ come from the germline V gene (reference sequence). The CDR3 is CASIFPGRYYEQYF. CDR3 in DNA: TGTGCCAGCATCTTCCCGGGACGTTACTACGAGCAGTACTTC.

This clone was seen at least ten times. V usage is TRBV5-4 and J usage is TRBJ1-2; D not resolved. V lost 4 bases and J 2 bases, leaving 21 bases between the germline ends. Germline CDR1 SGHNT, CDR2 YYREEE (reference sequence). The CDR3 has 17 amino acids. This chain's CDR3 is CASSVAPAEDINYGYTF. The CDR3, as DNA: TGTGCCAGCAGCGTTGCCCCTGCGGAAGACATCAACTATGGCTACACCTTC. Full variable domain (remainder filled in from reference TRBV5-4 and TRBJ1-2): ETGVTQSPTHLIKTRGQQVTLRCSSQSGHNTVSWYQQALGQGPQFIFQYYREEENGRGNFPPRFSGLQFPNYSSELNVNALELDDSALYLCASSVAPAEDINYGYTFGSGTRLTVV.

This sequence joins TRBV9 and TRBJ2-3; TRBD1 matches 7 bases. Germline lookup yields CDR1 SGDLS and CDR2 YYNGEE. Trimming at V came to 2 bases and at J to 9 bases, leaving 6 bases not matched to a gene. The CDR3 is 13 amino acids. CDR3 protein: CASSVYGQATQYF. CDR3 nucleotide sequence: TGTGCCAGCAGCGTCTACGGACAGGCCACGCAGTATTTT.

The chain employs TRBV5-6 and TRBJ1-1; TRBD1 aligns across 8 bases. The CDR3 sequence is 15 residues long. CDR1 and CDR2 from the germline V gene are SGHDT and YYEEEE. Unmatched junction bases numbered 5, after V lost 0 bases and J lost 4 bases. This chain's CDR3 is CASSLDSTGGTEAFF. CDR3 nucleotide sequence: TGTGCCAGCAGCTTGGATTCAACAGGGGGCACTGAAGCTTTCTTT.

A remark on this clone: At one of its ends the junction is not consistent with the germline gene, which may arise from a read error. The J gene is TRBJ2-7, the V gene TRBV28; maybe TRBD1 (5 bases). The CDR3 covers 14 residues. In germline, CDR1 is MDHEN, CDR2 SYDVKM. The chain's CDR3 is CASSSIGAGYGQYF. Written as DNA, the CDR3 is TGTGCCAGCAGTTCGATAGGGGCTGGATACGGGCAGTACTTC.

This clone has a handful of counts. Mismatch with germline at one junction end may stem from a read error. The gene calls are TRBV6-1 and TRBJ2-7; a possible D gene is TRBD1 (6 bases). The CDR3 totals 15 residues. Germline CDR1 and CDR2: MNHNS and SASEGT. The CDR3 sequence is CAITHPGQSSYEHYF. The CDR3 nucleotides are TGTGCCATCACCCACCCGGGACAATCGTCCTACGAGCATTACTTC.

This clone was found many times. The V and J genes are TRBV15 and TRBJ2-3; 10 nucleotides line up with TRBD1. Germline CDR1 LNHNV, CDR2 YYDKDF (reference sequence). The ends lost 3 bases at V and 4 bases at J; junction bases unmatched: 10. This CDR3 has 17 residues. This CDR3 is CATSRRRDRGLADTQYF. CDR3 DNA: TGTGCCACCAGCAGGCGCCGGGACAGGGGCCTGGCAGATACGCAGTATTTT.

This clone showed up many times. This chain connects TRBV2 to TRBJ2-5, with TRBD2 matching 9 bases. V lost 0 bases to trimming and J lost 6 bases; unmatched junction nucleotides: 8. The CDR3 covers 16 residues. In germline, CDR1 is SNHLY, CDR2 FYNNEI. The CDR3 DNA reads as TGTGCCAGCAGTGAAGCGCTTGCGGGGGGGCCGCAGACCCAGTACTTC. This codes for CASSEALAGGPQTQYF.

At least ten counts were recorded for this clone. Other nucleotide sequences from this sample produce the same CDR3. The rearrangement links TRBV4-2 to TRBJ1-5; the D is unclear. Germline V lookup: CDR1 LGHNA, CDR2 YNFKEQ. The CDR3 sequence is 13 residues long. V was shortened by 3 bases and J by 9 bases, with 12 bases between the two germline ends. The CDR3 sequence: CASSHPGTSPQHF. Here the CDR3 DNA reads TGTGCCAGCAGCCACCCCGGTACGTCGCCCCAGCATTTT.

This clone was recorded at least ten times. V gene TRBV7-9 combines with J gene TRBJ2-7; a possible D gene is TRBD1 (7 bases). Trimming stripped 1 base from V and 3 bases from J, with 13 bases between. Germline V gene sequence: CDR1 SEHNR, CDR2 FQNEAQ (reference sequence). CDR3 length: 15 amino acids. This CDR3 is CASSLGGTENYEQYF. Here the CDR3 DNA reads TGTGCCAGCAGCTTAGGCGGGACAGAAAACTACGAGCAGTACTTC.

This clone was seen many times. This chain joins TRBV5-1 and TRBJ2-1, with D unresolved. With 2 bases removed from V and 8 bases from J, the gap between germline ends came to 11 bases. The germline gives CDR1 SGHRS, CDR2 YFSETQ. CDR3 length equals 13 residues. CDR3 protein: CASSFFLGDEQFF. The CDR3 nucleotides read TGCGCCAGCAGCTTTTTTCTGGGCGATGAGCAGTTCTTC.

This clone was found many times. This chain uses TRBV10-3 with TRBJ2-6; D uncertain. The CDR3 has 16 residues. The germline CDR1 and CDR2 sequences are ENHRY and SYGVKD. V was trimmed by 2 bases and J by 3 bases, leaving 11 bases between them. The CDR3 DNA follows: TGTGCCATCAGTGAGGGGGTAGCAGTTGGGGCCAACGTCCTGACTTTC. Its translation is CAISEGVAVGANVLTF.

This clone showed up many times. This chain connects TRBV7-8 to TRBJ2-5; TRBD2 matches 9 bases. Looked up from germline, CDR1 is SGHVS and CDR2 is FQNEAQ. CDR3 length equals 15 residues. V was pared by 2 bases and J by 1 base, with 2 bases of the junction left unmatched. CDR3 sequence reads: CASSLLAGLQETQYF. CDR3 DNA sequence: TGTGCCAGCAGCTTACTAGCGGGGCTCCAAGAGACCCAGTACTTC.

This clone was recorded at least ten times. The rearrangement joins TRBV6-1 to TRBJ2-5, with 12 nucleotides matching TRBD2. J gave up 4 bases and V 7 bases, and 4 bases lay outside the gene matches. The CDR3 is 14 amino acids. Germline CDR1 reads MNHNS; CDR2 reads SASEGT. This CDR3 reads CASNLAGGPETQYF. The DNA of the CDR3 is TGTGCCAGCAACCTAGCGGGGGGGCCAGAGACCCAGTACTTC.

This clone turned up a few times. The chain couples TRBV12-3 or TRBV12-4 to TRBJ1-2, with TRBD1 matching 7 bases. This CDR3 comprises 14 residues. V shed 5 bases and J 8 bases; nucleotides not matched to a gene: 11. DNA of the CDR3: TGTGCCAGCAGTATGGCGTGGACAGGAGTCGGCTACACCTTC. This translates into CASSMAWTGVGYTF.

This clone was recorded a few times. The chain is built from TRBV5-4 and TRBJ1-2; D not certain. Trimming took off 0 bases at V and 6 bases at J, with 12 bases between the two ends. The CDR3 length is 14 residues. Per the germline V gene, CDR1 is SGHNT and CDR2 is YYREEE (reference sequence). CDR3 nucleotides: TGTGCCAGCAGCTTGGTGCGTTTCGGCGATGGCTACACCTTC. Residues: CASSLVRFGDGYTF.

The chain recombines TRBV7-2 with TRBJ2-7; D may be TRBD1 (5 bases). The germline V gene has CDR1 SGHTA and CDR2 FQGNSA. The V end lost 5 bases, the J end lost 6 bases, and 20 bases lay between the germline ends. The CDR3 consists of 15 residues. CDR3 bases: TGTGCCAGCAGCCCTGACGGTGCCCTGGGGCTCGAGCAGTACTTC. It encodes CASSPDGALGLEQYF.

The rearrangement links TRBV5-4 to TRBJ2-7; D is unresolved. With 10 bases removed from V and 3 bases from J, the gap between germline ends came to 14 bases. Germline lookup yields CDR1 SGHNT and CDR2 YYREEE (reference sequence). The CDR3 totals 12 residues. The CDR3 sequence is CARRAAYYEQYV. The CDR3 DNA sequence: TGTGCCCGCCGAGCAGCTTACTACGAGCAGTACGTC.